Listed below are T cell receptor beta chains from one sample, sequenced in a study of T cells after posttransplantation cyclophosphamide. Assay: immunoSEQ multiplex PCR; the TCRdb copy retains only in-frame clones and omits some. The profile covers about 44,000 clones, none occurring a single time. Sequenced: PBMCs. The source of these receptors is a man aged 35-49 years in good health, CMV-negative, and a related stem cell transplant donor. Both conserved end residues are part of each CDR3. The D gene is left open where the match is weak. Clone size, where shown, is once, few, many, or a class for clones that have expanded.

TRBD2 | many | TRBJ2-1 | TRBV5-6 | 11 | TGTGCCAGCAGCTGGGGGGGTGAGCAGTTCTTC | CASSWGGEQFF
TRBD1 | many | TRBJ2-6 | TRBV18 | 15 | TGTGCCAGCTCTCGCCAGGGGGCGAACCACAACGTCCTGACTTTC | CASSRQGANHNVLTF
TRBD2 | many | TRBJ2-1 | TRBV27 | 14 | TGTGCCAGCCGGGGGCTAGCGGGAGGCGATGAGCAGTTCTTC | CASRGLAGGDEQFF
TRBD1 | many | TRBJ1-1 | TRBV2 | 13 | TGTGCCAGCAGTGGGACAGGGACACTGGAAGCTTTCTTT | CASSGTGTLEAFF
. | few | TRBJ2-5 | TRBV18 | 14 | TGTGCCAGCTCGGCGGGGTTGGGGATCGAGACCCAGTACTTC | CASSAGLGIETQYF
TRBD2 | many | TRBJ2-3 | TRBV7-9 | 17 | TGTGCCAGCAGCCCATCCCTTAGCGGGGGTAGCACAGATACGCAGTATTTT | CASSPSLSGGSTDTQYF
TRBD1 | few | TRBJ2-1 | TRBV5-1 | 15 | TGCGCCAGCAAAAACGGGACAGGGATCTACAATGAGCAGTTCTTC | CASKNGTGIYNEQFF
TRBD2 | many | TRBJ2-1 | TRBV19 | 15 | TGTGCCAGTAGTCCCCGTCAGCGGGAGTACAATGAGCAGTTCTTC | CASSPRQREYNEQFF
TRBD1 | many | TRBJ2-1 | TRBV19 | 16 | TGTGCCAGTAGGCCCTCGGACAGGGGGCTATACAATGAGCAGTTCTTC | CASRPSDRGLYNEQFF
. | many | TRBJ1-1 | TRBV7-9 | 15 | TGTGCCAGCAGCTTAGGATCGGGGGGCTACACTGAAGCTTTCTTT | CASSLGSGGYTEAFF
. | many | TRBJ2-1 | TRBV29-1 | 11 | TGCAGCGCCTTCCGGGGTGCTGAGCAGTTCTTC | CSAFRGAEQFF
TRBD2 | many | TRBJ2-1 | TRBV10-3 | 14 | TGTGCCATCACGGTAGCGGGAGAGCACAATGAGCAGTTCTTC | CAITVAGEHNEQFF
. | many | TRBJ2-1 | TRBV7-8 | 14 | TGTGCCAGCAGCTTAGGGCGGGAAAGCAATGAGCAGTTCTTC | CASSLGRESNEQFF
. | many | TRBJ1-1 | TRBV6-1 | 14 | TGTGCCAGCGAGAGGGGTAGCGGGAACACTGAAGCTTTCTTT | CASERGSGNTEAFF
. | many | TRBJ1-4 | TRBV5-1 | 15 | TGCGCCAGCACCACATCGGGGGCAACTAATGAAAAACTGTTTTTT | CASTTSGATNEKLFF
. | . | TRBJ1-5 | TRBV30 | 14 | TGTGCCTGGAGTGTAGGGGCATTAAATCAGCCCCAGCATTTT | CAWSVGALNQPQHF
TRBD1 | many | TRBJ2-5 | TRBV7-2 | 15 | TGTGCCAGCAGCTTAGTCGACAGGGCCCAAGAGACCCAGTACTTC | CASSLVDRAQETQYF
TRBD2 | . | TRBJ2-3 | TRBV6-5 | 15 | TGTGCCAGCAGTGGGCGGGGGGGTTTCACAGATACGCAGTATTTT | CASSGRGGFTDTQYF
TRBD2 | many | TRBJ2-5 | TRBV7-3 | 16 | TGTGCCAGCAGCCCACTACTAGCGGGGGGGCTGGAGACCCAGTACTTC | CASSPLLAGGLETQYF
. | many | TRBJ1-2 | TRBV2 | 15 | TGTGCCAGCAGTGCGGTCCTCAGGGGCGGAGATGGCTACACCTTC | CASSAVLRGGDGYTF
. | . | TRBJ2-7 | TRBV11-2 | 15 | TGTGCCAGCAGCTTAGTTTTGGGCAGGGCCTACGAGCAGTACTTC | CASSLVLGRAYEQYF
TRBD2 | many | TRBJ2-3 | TRBV10-2 | 15 | TGCGCCAGCAGTGAGACTAGCGGGAGCGCAGATACGCAGTATTTT | CASSETSGSADTQYF
TRBD2 | many | TRBJ2-1 | TRBV10-3 | 19 | TGTGCCATCAACGTAAAACGTGGACTAGCGGGACCGAGCTACAATGAGCAGTTCTTC | CAINVKRGLAGPSYNEQFF
TRBD1 | few | TRBJ1-4 | TRBV6-6 | 13 | TGTGCCAGCAGGCCGGGACAGGGGGGAAAACTGTTTTTT | CASRPGQGGKLFF
. | . | TRBJ1-5 | TRBV9 | 15 | TGTGCCAGCAGCGCCACAGGGAATAGCAATCAGCCCCAGCATTTT | CASSATGNSNQPQHF
. | many | TRBJ2-1 | TRBV4-1 | 14 | TGCGCCAGCAGCCTCATGAGCTCCTACAATGAGCAGTTCTTC | CASSLMSSYNEQFF
TRBD1 | many | TRBJ2-2 | TRBV7-9 | 13 | TGTGCCAGCAGACACAGGGGAATCGGGGAGCTGTTTTTT | CASRHRGIGELFF
TRBD2 | many | TRBJ2-1 | TRBV7-3 | 15 | TGTGCCAGCAGCTTACGGGCTAGCGGGAGGTCCGAGCGGTTCTTC | CASSLRASGRSERFF
TRBD1 | many | TRBJ1-5 | TRBV9 | 14 | TGTGCCAGCAGCGCGGGACAGGGAGGGCAGCCCCAGCATTTT | CASSAGQGGQPQHF
TRBD2 | . | TRBJ2-1 | TRBV5-1 | 14 | TGCGCCAGCAGCGAGGGACTAGCGGGCGATGAGCAGTTCTTC | CASSEGLAGDEQFF
TRBD1 | many | TRBJ1-2 | TRBV5-6 | 14 | TGTGCCAGCAGCTTTTACAGGGGGATCGGTGGCTACACCTTC | CASSFYRGIGGYTF
TRBD2 | few | TRBJ2-3 | TRBV11-2 | 16 | TGTGCCAGCACCACCCCGGGAGGCGGGGGGGTAGATACGCAGTATTTT | CASTTPGGGGVDTQYF
. | many | TRBJ2-2 | TRBV7-2 | 15 | TGTGCCAGCAGCTTAGACAGTACGAACACCGGGGAGCTGTTTTTT | CASSLDSTNTGELFF
TRBD2 | . | TRBJ2-1 | TRBV27 | 15 | TGTGCCAGCAGTTTAAGAGCGGGGGGGTACAATGAGCAGTTCTTC | CASSLRAGGYNEQFF
TRBD1 | many | TRBJ2-3 | TRBV7-3 | 15 | TGTGCCAGCAGCCGACAGGGGATAAGCACAGATACGCAGTATTTT | CASSRQGISTDTQYF
. | many | TRBJ2-1 | TRBV7-8 | 15 | TGTGCCAGCAGCTTAGTCCAGGGTGGCTACAATGAGCAGTTCTTC | CASSLVQGGYNEQFF
. | . | TRBJ1-4 | TRBV11-2 | 16 | TGTGCCAGCAGCCTGTCGGGTGAACAGGGTTTTGAAAAACTGTTTTTT | CASSLSGEQGFEKLFF